The rows below give T cell receptor beta chains drawn from one sample of a study of blood T cells in healthy people across ages. From the 5' RACE reads, TCRdb called clonotypes with MiXCR, one entry per CDR3 protein. Of 920,000 or so distinct CDR3 sequences listed, more than 40% are singletons. Source material: blood. These receptors all stem from an older woman in good health. CDR3s include the opening cysteine and the closing phenylalanine or tryptophan. D genes are given only for firm matches. For some rows the clone size is stated as once, few or many, or as a class when expanded; others skip it.

J,V,D,size,DNA,CDR3
TRBJ2-7,TRBV11-3,-,-,TGTGCCAGCAGCTTAGGGCGGAGCTCCCCCTACGAGCAGTACTTC,CASSLGRSSPYEQYF
TRBJ1-5,TRBV24-1,-,-,TGTGCCACCAGGCGCACAAGGATTTTTAATCAGCCCCAGCATTTT,CATRRTRIFNQPQHF
TRBJ1-4,TRBV25-1,-,once,TGTGCCAGCAGGGGAGGGGCTCGGGAAAAACTGTTTTTT,CASRGGAREKLFF
TRBJ2-3,TRBV5-1,-,few,TGCGCCAGCAACTTGGACTCTAGGGCCACAGATACGCAGTATTTT,CASNLDSRATDTQYF
TRBJ1-5,TRBV19,-,few,TGTGCCAGTAGTCGAAGGAACAGAAATAATCAGCCCCAGCATTTT,CASSRRNRNNQPQHF
TRBJ2-3,TRBV10-3,TRBD1,many,TGTGCCATCAGTGAGCAGGCAGGGGGTAATACGCAGTATTTT,CAISEQAGGNTQYF
TRBJ2-5,TRBV6-1,TRBD2,few,TGTGCCAGCAGTGAAGTTCTAGCGGGAGTGGGGCAAGAGACCCAGTACTTC,CASSEVLAGVGQETQYF
TRBJ1-6,TRBV11-2,-,-,TGTGCCAGCAGCTTAGCCTCGAAGGGCCCTTGGCCCCTCCACTTT,CASSLASKGPWPLHF
TRBJ1-1,TRBV29-1,TRBD1,-,TGCAGCGTTGGGGGGGACAGGGGGCTCATCGCTGAAGCCTTCTTT,CSVGGDRGLIAEAFF
TRBJ2-5,TRBV5-4,-,once,TGTGCCAGCAGCGCAACGGGACGGAGCTACAATGAGCAGTACTTC,CASSATGRSYNEQYF
TRBJ2-7,TRBV28,TRBD1,few,TGTGCCAGCACCGCCAAGACAGGGGGGGGTGTCGAGCAGTACTTC,CASTAKTGGGVEQYF
TRBJ2-7,TRBV2,-,-,TGTGTCACAACCCACAATGAGCAGTACTTC,CVTTHNEQYF
TRBJ2-7,TRBV20-1,TRBD2,-,TGCAGTGCCCCTAATAGACTAGCGGGAGGCTACGAGCAGTACTTC,CSAPNRLAGGYEQYF